Listed here are 29 T cell receptor beta chains from one sample, sequenced in a study of T cell repertoires in cytomegalovirus infection. Each CDR3 protein is one row after TCRdb ran MiXCR on the reads. Here the sample spans about 330,000 distinct CDR3 sequences, roughly 34% being singletons. The antigens for these receptors are not known. Sequences were derived from cultured PBMCs, sampled from culture after CMV antigen stimulation. All receptors come from a human donor in good health (CMV status not recorded). Some clones in this sample may be carry-over from other donors' samples.

The chain uses TRBV7-6 and TRBJ1-1, with a possible D match to TRBD1 (6 bases). The CDR3 spans 18 residues. The germline V and J ends were trimmed by 1 base and 0 bases, with 18 bases remaining between them. Germline lookup yields CDR1 SGHVS and CDR2 FNYEAQ. CDR3 DNA sequence: TGTGCCAGCAGCTTAGTGGGGGCGGACAGAGGATTGAACACTGAAGCTTTCTTT. Translated: CASSLVGADRGLNTEAFF. Based on the CDR3 plus reference TRBV7-6 and TRBJ1-1, the full variable domain is GAGVSQSPRYKVTKRGQDVALRCDPISGHVSLYWYRQALGQGPEFLTYFNYEAQQDKSGLPNDRFSAERPEGSISTLTIQRTEQRDSAMYRCASSLVGADRGLNTEAFFGQGTRLTVV.

The chain carries TRBV6-2 or TRBV6-3 and TRBJ1-1; no firm D call. Trimming removed 6 bases from V and 2 bases from J, with 7 bases in between. Germline V gives CDR1 MNHEY, CDR2 SVGEGT. The CDR3 totals 12 residues. The CDR3 sequence: CASREPNTEAFF. The DNA for the CDR3 is TGTGCCAGCAGGGAACCAAACACTGAAGCTTTCTTT.

This clonotype has a handful of counts. The CDR3 nucleotides are TGTGCCAGCAGCCTTCTGAGAGGGGCCGGCTACACCTTC. Its translation: CASSLLRGAGYTF. This rearrangement joins TRBV7-2 to TRBJ1-2, with D possibly TRBD1 on 5 matching bases. Germline V gene data show CDR1 as SGHTA and CDR2 as FQGNSA. V lost 5 bases and J lost 8, with 15 bases in between. The CDR3 has 13 residues.

Many counts were recorded for this clonotype. The chain links TRBV7-2 to TRBJ2-7, with D perhaps assigned TRBD1 or TRBD2 (5 bases each). V was clipped by 2 bases and J by 2 bases, with 13 bases between them. Germline assignment: CDR1 SGHTA and CDR2 FQGNSA. This CDR3 is 15 amino acids long. CDR3 in DNA: TGTGCCAGCAGCTTACCTCCCCTGGGGGCCTACGAGCAGTACGTC. It translates to CASSLPPLGAYEQYV.

This clonotype was seen many times. The gene calls are TRBV7-2 and TRBJ2-3; 11 bases match TRBD2. This CDR3 spans 14 amino acids. Trimming cost V 6 bases and J 5 bases; bases outside gene matches: 4. Germline-derived CDR1 and CDR2 are SGHTA and FQGNSA. The CDR3 sequence is CASRVAGGGDTQYF. CDR3 sequence (DNA): TGTGCCAGCAGGGTAGCGGGAGGGGGAGATACGCAGTATTTT.

V and J are TRBV7-2 and TRBJ1-3, with unresolved D. The CDR3 has 13 amino acids. The V end was cut by 2 bases, the J end by 7 bases, with 9 bases between. Germline CDR1 and CDR2: SGHTA and FQGNSA. The CDR3 protein is CASSLRSWNTIYF. The CDR3 DNA is TGTGCCAGCAGCTTACGGTCATGGAACACCATATATTTT. The full variable domain, in which reference TRBV7-2 and TRBJ1-3 provide the parts outside the CDR3, is GAGVSQSPSNKVTEKGKDVELRCDPISGHTALYWYRQSLGQGLEFLIYFQGNSAPDKSGLPSDRFSAERTGGSVSTLTIQRTQQEDSAVYLCASSLRSWNTIYFGEGSWLTVV.

This chain links TRBV29-1 with TRBJ2-1; TRBD2 matches at 12 bases. Germline-derived CDR1 and CDR2 are SQVTM and ANQGSEA. There are 16 residues in the CDR3. After removal of 4 bases from V and 8 bases from J, the junction contained 12 bases not matched to a gene. For the CDR3, the DNA is TGCAGCGTTGGCCCTAGACTAGCGGGAGTAGTAGATGAGCAGTTCTTC. It specifies CSVGPRLAGVVDEQFF.

CDR3 in amino acids: CASSQGPPRNEQFF. In DNA form, the CDR3 reads TGTGCCAGCAGCCAAGGGCCCCCCCGAAATGAGCAGTTCTTC. J is TRBJ2-1 and V is TRBV3-1; D gene ambiguous. This CDR3 spans 14 amino acids. Germline V lookup: CDR1 LGHDT, CDR2 YNNKEL (reference sequence). Trimming shortened V by 1 base and J by 7 bases, and 11 bases separated the two germline ends.

This clonotype showed up just a few times. This sequence joins TRBV7-2 and TRBJ1-5; tentative D call: TRBD1 (6 bases). The germline CDR1 and CDR2 sequences are SGHTA and FQGNSA. V dropped 1 base and J dropped 7 bases, with 11 bases sitting between them. CDR3 length equals 14 residues. The CDR3 is CASSLEGHDQPQHF. The CDR3 nucleotides read TGTGCCAGCAGCTTAGAGGGACATGACCAGCCCCAGCATTTT.

The sample holds a few counts of this clonotype. This chain uses TRBV20-1 with TRBJ2-1, with 10 nucleotides matching TRBD1. The CDR3 consists of 15 residues. The germline V gene encodes CDR1 DFQATT and CDR2 SNEGSKA (reference sequence). CDR3 protein: CSSTLRDRGGNEQFF. The CDR3 DNA reads as TGCAGCAGTACCCTCCGGGACAGGGGAGGGAATGAGCAGTTCTTC.

The sample holds a few counts of this clonotype. The V gene is TRBV7-2, the J gene TRBJ2-3, with 14 bases lining up with TRBD2. Looked up from germline, CDR1 is SGHTA and CDR2 is FQGNSA. The CDR3 has 17 amino acids. Trimming took 3 bases from V and 6 from J; bases not matched to a gene: 8. The CDR3 region has the DNA TGTGCCAGCAGCTTCGGGGGACTAGCGGGAGTTCGGGATACGCAGTATTTT. It encodes CASSFGGLAGVRDTQYF.

The DNA for the CDR3 is TGTGCCACCAGGCGGACAGGCTCACCTGACTATAATTCACCCCTCCACTTT. This sequence encodes CATRRTGSPDYNSPLHF. The genes are TRBV24-1 and TRBJ1-6; 7 positions agree with TRBD1. After removal of 7 bases from V and 3 bases from J, the junction contained 11 bases not matched to a gene. Germline CDR1 KGHDR, CDR2 SFDVKD. This CDR3 contains 17 residues.

This chain joins TRBV14 and TRBJ1-1, with D unclear. Trimming stripped 4 bases from V and 1 base from J, with 19 bases between. The germline CDR1 and CDR2 sequences are SGHDN and FVKESK. The CDR3 consists of 17 residues. Here the CDR3 reads CASSPTAFGVGNTEAFF. In DNA, the CDR3 is TGTGCCAGCAGCCCCACCGCATTTGGGGTAGGGAACACTGAAGCTTTCTTT.

The rearrangement joins TRBV24-1 to TRBJ2-3, with 8 bases matching TRBD2. V trimming: 7 bases; J trimming: 4 bases; junction bases outside the gene matches: 9. The V gene's germline CDR1 is KGHDR and CDR2 SFDVKD. The CDR3 consists of 15 residues. The CDR3 DNA reads as TGTGCCACCAGCAGCGAGCGGGAGTTAGCAGATACGCAGTATTTT. Protein product: CATSSERELADTQYF.

This clonotype has a count of ten or more. This rearrangement joins TRBV14 to TRBJ2-1, with TRBD2 identical over 9 bases. V was clipped by 7 bases and J by 3 bases; unmatched bases: 16. The CDR3 extends over 18 amino acids. Germline V gene data show CDR1 as SGHDN and CDR2 as FVKESK. This CDR3 reads CASKPAGRLAGNYNEQFF. In nucleotides, the CDR3 is TGTGCCAGCAAGCCTGCGGGTCGGCTAGCGGGAAACTACAATGAGCAGTTCTTC.

The chain has TRBV19 and TRBJ2-1; D is ambiguous. The CDR3 is 18 residues long. From germline, CDR1 is LNHDA and CDR2 SQIVND (reference sequence). The V end was cut by 4 bases, the J end by 2 bases, with 21 bases between. CDR3 protein: CASSTRPAGSHAYNEQFF. The CDR3 DNA reads TGTGCCAGTAGTACTCGCCCGGCTGGCAGTCACGCCTACAATGAGCAGTTCTTC.

The rearrangement links TRBV7-2 to TRBJ2-1; D is perhaps TRBD1 or TRBD2 (6 bases each). V was pared by 5 bases and J by 5 bases, with 16 bases between. The CDR3 has 15 amino acids. CDR1 is SGHTA, CDR2 FQGNSA, per germline. CDR3 coding DNA: TGTGCCAGCAGCCGACATAGGGGGGAACACAATGAGCAGTTCTTC. Its protein product is CASSRHRGEHNEQFF.

The sample holds a few counts of this clonotype. The chain recombines TRBV6-5 with TRBJ1-1; D unresolved. Germline assignment: CDR1 MNHEY and CDR2 SVGAGI. The V end lost 2 bases, the J end lost 4 bases, and 17 bases lay between the germline ends. This CDR3 is built from 16 residues. The CDR3 DNA follows: TGTGCCAGCAGTTACAAAGGCCTAGGGAGCGGCACTGAAGCTTTCTTT. Protein product: CASSYKGLGSGTEAFF.

The chain couples TRBV6-6 to TRBJ1-2; D uncertain. The germline V gene has CDR1 MNHNY and CDR2 SVGAGI (reference sequence). CDR3 length equals 14 residues. V was clipped by 0 bases and J by 2 bases, with 7 bases between them. DNA of the CDR3: TGTGCCAGCAGTTACTCGGAAGGGAACTATGGCTACACCTTC. Translating it yields CASSYSEGNYGYTF.

The gene calls are TRBV11-2 and TRBJ1-5; D is possibly TRBD1 (6 bases). V lost 4 bases to trimming and J lost 3 bases, with 13 bases between them. The CDR3 runs to 15 residues. Germline V gene sequence: CDR1 SGHAT, CDR2 FQNNGV. CDR3 sequence: CASSWTDSNNQPQHF. As DNA, the CDR3 is TGTGCCAGCAGCTGGACGGACAGCAACAATCAGCCCCAGCATTTT. Variable domain in full (rest from reference TRBV11-2 and TRBJ1-5): EAGVAQSPRYKIIEKRQSVAFWCNPISGHATLYWYQQILGQGPKLLIQFQNNGVVDDSQLPKDRFSAERLKGVDSTLKIQPAKLEDSAVYLCASSWTDSNNQPQHFGDGTRLSIL.

This sequence joins TRBV7-6 and TRBJ2-6; D is undetermined. Germline CDR1 is SGHVS and CDR2 is FNYEAQ. V shed 5 bases and J shed 0 bases, with 8 bases lying between them. The CDR3 consists of 15 residues. The chain's CDR3 is CASSPANSGANVLTF. In nucleotides, the CDR3 is TGTGCCAGCAGCCCCGCGAACTCTGGGGCCAACGTCCTGACTTTC.

This clonotype was found a few times. The chain carries TRBV7-9 and TRBJ2-1; D not resolved. The CDR3 runs to 11 residues. Trimming left V 6 bases short and J 10 bases short, with 10 bases between. From germline, CDR1 is SEHNR and CDR2 FQNEAQ (reference sequence). The CDR3 loop reads CASSTTREQFF. The CDR3 nucleotides are TGTGCCAGCAGTACGACGAGGGAGCAGTTCTTC.

This clonotype was picked up many times. V usage is TRBV7-2 and J usage is TRBJ2-3; TRBD2 is a possible D gene (7 bases). The CDR3 contains 15 residues. Trimming cost V 7 bases and J 4 bases, with 18 bases left between them. Germline V gives CDR1 SGHTA, CDR2 FQGNSA. The CDR3 region has the DNA TGTGCCAGCAAACGACCGGGCGGGGGCGCAGATACGCAGTATTTT. Translated, it gives CASKRPGGGADTQYF.

This clonotype was picked up many times. The chain combines TRBV7-2 with TRBJ1-1, with no clear D. Germline V gene lookup returns CDR1 SGHTA and CDR2 FQGNSA. This CDR3 is 12 amino acids long. Trimming shortened V by 3 bases and J by 6 bases, and 8 bases separated the two germline ends. The CDR3 is CASSLNRAEAFF. As DNA, the CDR3 is TGTGCCAGCAGCTTGAACCGAGCTGAAGCTTTCTTT.

The CDR3 region is CASSRRSNEQFF. The CDR3 DNA reads TGTGCCAGCAGTCGTAGGAGCAATGAGCAGTTCTTC. V gene TRBV6-2 or TRBV6-3 combines with J gene TRBJ2-1; D gene uncertain. V was clipped by 5 bases and J by 6 bases, with 8 bases between them. This CDR3 has 12 residues. CDR1 and CDR2 from the germline V gene are MNHEY and SVGEGT.

This clonotype came up many times. This chain joins TRBV19 and TRBJ1-1, with D possibly TRBD1 on 6 matching bases. Between the trimmed V and J ends, which lost 10 bases and 1 base, there was a span of 22 bases. The CDR3 runs to 16 residues. Per germline, CDR1 LNHDA and CDR2 SQIVND (reference sequence). The CDR3 sequence: CATIDRGGARNTEAFF. CDR3 coding DNA: TGTGCCACCATCGACCGGGGGGGGGCGAGGAACACTGAAGCTTTCTTT.

This chain connects TRBV28 to TRBJ2-7; TRBD1 is a possible D gene (6 bases). V shed 5 bases and J shed 2 bases, with 13 bases lying between them. The CDR3 loop spans 14 amino acids. From germline, CDR1 is MDHEN and CDR2 SYDVKM. DNA of the CDR3: TGTGCCAGCAGTCCAGGGGACGGACCCTACGAGCAGTACTTC. Protein sequence: CASSPGDGPYEQYF. Full variable domain (rest looked up from reference TRBV28 and TRBJ2-7): DVKVTQSSRYLVKRTGEKVFLECVQDMDHENMFWYRQDPGLGLRLIYFSYDVKMKEKGDIPEGYSVSREKKERFSLILESASTNQTSMYLCASSPGDGPYEQYFGPGTRLTVT.

This clonotype was detected a few times. The chain combines TRBV6-2 or TRBV6-3 with TRBJ1-5; D might be TRBD1 (6 bases). The germline V and J ends were trimmed by 5 bases and 1 base, with 12 bases remaining between them. Per germline, CDR1 MNHEY and CDR2 SVGEGT. This CDR3 has 15 amino acids. The CDR3 region has the DNA TGTGCCAGCAGTAATCAGGGGAGGAGCAATCAGCCCCAGCATTTT. Its protein is CASSNQGRSNQPQHF.

The chain uses TRBV6-2 or TRBV6-3 and TRBJ2-7, with D perhaps matching TRBD1 (5 bases). Germline V gene lookup returns CDR1 MNHEY and CDR2 SVGEGT. The CDR3 runs to 15 residues. Trimming left V 0 bases short and J 3 bases short, with 12 bases between. CDR3: CASSYSSPGYYEQYV. In DNA form, the CDR3 reads TGTGCCAGCAGTTACTCGAGTCCAGGGTACTACGAGCAGTACGTC.